These 23 T cell receptor beta chains came from one sample sequenced in a study of CD8+ T cells in alopecia areata. Sequencing used cDNA as its template, made by extracting RNA and reverse transcribing it. Method: immunoSEQ multiplex PCR; TCRdb's copy keeps in-frame clones and lacks some. The sample lists 200,000 to 250,000 clones; roughly two fifths were seen once. Treatment specified: oral pan-JAK inhibitor, 5-10 mg twice daily. This material consisted of CD4+ T cells sorted from blood, taken at approximately week 31, from a patient treated with tofacitinib. The receptors originated from a human donor with alopecia areata.

The CDR3 DNA reads TGTGCCAGCAGCACGGGACCACTGGGCTACTACGAGCAGTACTTC. Its protein product is CASSTGPLGYYEQYF. V is TRBV9 and J is TRBJ2-7; D may correspond to TRBD1 or TRBD2 (5 bases each). Germline CDR1 and CDR2: SGDLS and YYNGEE. CDR3 length: 15 amino acids. V lost 4 bases, J lost 3 bases, and 17 bases lay in between.

The chain recombines TRBV2 with TRBJ1-2; D gene ambiguous. This CDR3 is built from 16 residues. Germline V gene lookup returns CDR1 SNHLY and CDR2 FYNNEI. Trimming shortened V by 2 bases and J by 6 bases, and 19 bases separated the two germline ends. This CDR3 reads CASSELFPTPVDGYTF. CDR3 nucleotides: TGTGCCAGCAGTGAATTGTTTCCGACGCCCGTTGATGGCTACACCTTC.

The chain carries TRBV28 and TRBJ2-2; a weak D match, TRBD2 (6 bases). In germline, CDR1 is MDHEN, CDR2 SYDVKM. The CDR3 has 16 amino acids. The V end lost 7 bases, the J end lost 0 bases, and 15 bases lay between the germline ends. The CDR3 region has the DNA TGTGCCAGCACCCCTGCGGGGACCTCGAACACCGGGGAGCTGTTTTTT. Translating gives CASTPAGTSNTGELFF.

On this clone itself: This specimen includes other DNA sequences encoding the same CDR3. CDR3 loop: CASSSRASNQPQHF. The CDR3 DNA reads as TGTGCCAGCAGCTCCAGGGCGAGCAATCAGCCCCAGCATTTT. The chain joins TRBV6-5 to TRBJ1-5; D might be TRBD1 (5 bases). Trimming removed 6 bases from V and 1 base from J, with 10 bases in between. CDR3 length: 14 residues. From germline, CDR1 is MNHEY and CDR2 SVGAGI.

As concerns this clone: Sequence at one end of the junction differs from germline and may be a read error. In DNA form, the CDR3 reads TGTGCCATCAGCCCAGCAGGGAAAACAGATACGCAGTATTTT. Its translation: CAISPAGKTDTQYF. V is TRBV15 and J is TRBJ2-3, with TRBD1 as a possible D gene (5 bases). This CDR3 comprises 14 residues. Germline CDR1 reads LNHNV; CDR2 reads YYDKDF (reference sequence).

The J gene is TRBJ2-1, the V gene TRBV11-2; 9 bases agree with TRBD2. The CDR3 covers 18 residues. Germline CDR1 SGHAT, CDR2 FQNNGV. V lost 5 bases, J lost 4 bases, and 15 bases stayed unmatched. CDR3 sequence reads: CASSRDTTSGYRYNEQFF. CDR3 coding DNA: TGTGCCAGCAGCCGAGATACGACTAGCGGATATAGGTACAATGAGCAGTTCTTC.

The chain links TRBV7-9 to TRBJ1-2, with a tentative D call TRBD1 (5 bases). The CDR3 is 14 residues long. Germline lookup yields CDR1 SEHNR and CDR2 FQNEAQ (reference sequence). Trimming took 5 bases from V and 7 from J, leaving 17 bases between them. Here the CDR3 reads CASSPPGSPRGYTF. The CDR3 DNA is TGTGCCAGCAGCCCCCCAGGGAGCCCACGTGGCTACACCTTC.

The chain uses TRBV29-1 and TRBJ1-2; 8 nucleotides match TRBD1. Germline V gives CDR1 SQVTM, CDR2 ANQGSEA. V gave up 6 bases and J gave up 6 bases; unmatched junction bases: 6. The CDR3 is 12 residues long. CDR3 protein: CSVADRDDGYTF. The CDR3 DNA reads TGCAGCGTCGCGGACAGGGACGATGGCTACACCTTC. Combining the CDR3 with reference TRBV29-1 and TRBJ1-2 gives the whole variable domain SAVISQKPSRDICQRGTSLTIQCQVDSQVTMMFWYRQQPGQSLTLIATANQGSEATYESGFVIDKFPISRPNLTFSTLTVSNMSPEDSSIYLCSVADRDDGYTFGSGTRLTVV.

The gene calls are TRBV18 and TRBJ2-6; a possible D gene is TRBD1 (5 bases). Germline V CDR1 and CDR2: KGHSH, LQKENI. The CDR3 contains 16 residues. Trimming cost V 3 bases and J 2 bases, with 11 bases left between them. This CDR3 is CASSPYVRAGANVLTF. CDR3 in DNA: TGTGCCAGCTCACCTTATGTCAGGGCTGGGGCCAACGTCCTGACTTTC.

This clone occurred a few times. The chain is built from TRBV10-3 and TRBJ1-2; D is ambiguous. The CDR3 contains 16 residues. CDR1 is ENHRY and CDR2 is SYGVKD in the germline V gene. The V end was cut by 0 bases, the J end by 0 bases, with 11 bases between. The CDR3 DNA reads as TGTGCCATCAGTGAGTCGTATTCTCTGACTAACTATGGCTACACCTTC. Translation: CAISESYSLTNYGYTF.

The genes are TRBV28 and TRBJ2-3; 10 positions match TRBD2. Germline loops: CDR1 MDHEN, CDR2 SYDVKM. This CDR3 region has 17 residues. V shed 5 bases, J shed 5 bases, and the junction held 13 bases outside the gene matches. The CDR3 protein is CASSAPRSGGALDTQYF. The CDR3 nucleotides are TGTGCCAGCAGTGCTCCGAGGAGCGGGGGGGCCTTAGATACGCAGTATTTT.

The genes are TRBV18 and TRBJ1-1; D is ambiguous. V lost 4 bases and J 1 base, leaving 13 bases between the germline ends. The germline gives CDR1 KGHSH, CDR2 LQKENI. The CDR3 totals 15 residues. CDR3 sequence reads: CASSRGSGGNTEAFF. CDR3 DNA sequence: TGTGCCAGCTCACGTGGGAGTGGAGGGAACACTGAAGCTTTCTTT.

This clone was seen only a few times. This chain uses TRBV30 with TRBJ2-1; D is unclear. Germline V CDR1 and CDR2: GTSNPN, SVGIG (reference sequence). The CDR3 consists of 13 residues. V was shortened by 0 bases and J by 5 bases, with 8 bases between the two germline ends. CDR3 DNA sequence: TGTGCCTGGAGTGTACGTGGTCACAATGAGCAGTTCTTC. Its translation is CAWSVRGHNEQFF.

This clone has just a few counts. The gene calls are TRBV5-1 and TRBJ2-5; tentatively, D is TRBD2 (6 bases). This CDR3 contains 14 residues. Trimming pared 9 bases from V and 4 bases from J, leaving 19 bases between. Per germline, CDR1 SGHRS and CDR2 YFSETQ. The CDR3, as DNA: TGCGCCACCCACCCGGGAGCATATGCAGAGACCCAGTACTTC. Residues: CATHPGAYAETQYF. The full variable domain, completed using reference TRBV5-1 and TRBJ2-5, is KAGVTQTPRYLIKTRGQQVTLSCSPISGHRSVSWYQQTPGQGLQFLFEYFSETQRNKGNFPGRFSGRQFSNSRSEMNVSTLELGDSALYLCATHPGAYAETQYFGPGTRLLVL.

The chain employs TRBV27 and TRBJ1-4; 7 nucleotides line up with TRBD1. There are 16 residues in the CDR3. CDR1 MNHEY and CDR2 SMNVEV come from the germline V gene (reference sequence). V was pared by 0 bases and J by 8 bases, with 9 bases of the junction left unmatched. For the CDR3, the DNA is TGTGCCAGCAGTTTATCCCCCGCTAGGGGGCTGGAAAAACTGTTTTTT. It encodes CASSLSPARGLEKLFF.

The J gene is TRBJ1-1, the V gene TRBV5-4; D is ambiguous. In germline, CDR1 is SGHNT, CDR2 YYREEE (reference sequence). The CDR3 runs to 14 residues. V was clipped by 1 base and J by 3 bases, with 10 bases between them. The CDR3 DNA reads TGTGCCAGCAGCTTGATAGGGAAGGACACTGAAGCTTTCTTT. Translating it yields CASSLIGKDTEAFF.

V and J are TRBV5-5 and TRBJ2-1, with D possibly being TRBD1 (8 bases). V was shortened by 4 bases and J by 5 bases, with 13 bases between the two germline ends. Germline V gives CDR1 SGHKS, CDR2 YYEKEE (reference sequence). This CDR3 contains 14 residues. The CDR3 DNA reads as TGTGCCAGCAGCCTACAGGGGGGGAACAATGAGCAGTTCTTC. It is translated as CASSLQGGNNEQFF.

This clone turned up a few times. The chain uses TRBV7-9 and TRBJ2-1; the D call may be TRBD1 or TRBD2 (5 bases each). The CDR3 consists of 17 residues. The V and J ends lost 3 bases and 5 bases respectively, with 20 bases between them. Germline V lookup: CDR1 SEHNR, CDR2 FQNEAQ (reference sequence). Here the CDR3 DNA reads TGTGCCAGCAGCTTCATCGCGGCGGCTGGGGGACACAATGAGCAGTTCTTC. Its protein product is CASSFIAAAGGHNEQFF.

This clone came up many times. The chain couples TRBV7-9 to TRBJ2-7; the D gene is possibly TRBD2 (5 bases). Germline CDR1 SEHNR, CDR2 FQNEAQ (reference sequence). This CDR3 contains 15 residues. V lost 4 bases and J lost 2, with 15 bases in between. This chain's CDR3 is CASSSARPGAYEQYF. The CDR3 DNA follows: TGTGCCAGCAGCTCCGCACGCCCCGGGGCCTACGAGCAGTACTTC.

V and J are TRBV29-1 and TRBJ2-1; 10 bases match TRBD2. CDR1 SQVTM and CDR2 ANQGSEA come from the germline V gene. Trimming cost V 3 bases and J 1 base; bases outside gene matches: 12. This CDR3 is built from 18 residues. The CDR3 sequence: CSVEGISGRIGSYNEQFF. The CDR3 DNA is TGCAGCGTTGAGGGAATTAGCGGGAGGATCGGTTCCTACAATGAGCAGTTCTTC.

This chain uses TRBV5-1 with TRBJ2-7, with 8 bases identical to TRBD1. The trim removed 4 bases at V and 6 bases at J, leaving 6 bases unmatched. CDR1 and CDR2 (germline): SGHRS, YFSETQ. This CDR3 region has 13 residues. This chain's CDR3 is CASSTTTGGEQYF. The CDR3 nucleotides read TGCGCCAGCAGCACAACCACAGGGGGCGAGCAGTACTTC.

Only a few counts were recorded for this clone. V and J are TRBV10-3 and TRBJ1-2; TRBD1 matches at 10 bases. V shed 8 bases and J 6 bases; nucleotides not matched to a gene: 6. Germline CDR1 ENHRY, CDR2 SYGVKD. CDR3 length equals 13 residues. The CDR3: CAIAAGQGDGYTF. The DNA for the CDR3 is TGTGCCATCGCAGCTGGACAGGGGGATGGCTACACCTTC.

The chain has TRBV7-2 and TRBJ2-1; TRBD2 matches 12 bases. CDR1 is SGHTA and CDR2 is FQGNSA in the germline V gene. The J segment lost 0 bases and the V segment lost 3 bases, leaving 3 bases of the junction unmatched. This CDR3 comprises 17 residues. CDR3 sequence: CASSFTSGRNSYNEQFF. The CDR3 DNA sequence: TGTGCCAGCAGCTTCACTAGCGGGAGGAACTCCTACAATGAGCAGTTCTTC.